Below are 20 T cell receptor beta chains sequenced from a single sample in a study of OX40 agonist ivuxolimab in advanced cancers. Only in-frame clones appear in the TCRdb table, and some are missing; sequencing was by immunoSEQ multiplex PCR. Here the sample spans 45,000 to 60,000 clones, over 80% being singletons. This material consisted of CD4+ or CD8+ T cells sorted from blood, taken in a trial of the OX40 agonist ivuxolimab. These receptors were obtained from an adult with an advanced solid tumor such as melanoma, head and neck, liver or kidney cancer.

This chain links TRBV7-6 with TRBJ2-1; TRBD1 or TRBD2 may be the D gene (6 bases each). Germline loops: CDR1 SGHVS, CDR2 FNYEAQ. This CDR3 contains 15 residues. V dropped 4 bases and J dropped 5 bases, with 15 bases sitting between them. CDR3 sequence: CASSSGAEINNEQFF. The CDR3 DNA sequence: TGTGCCAGCAGCTCGGGGGCCGAGATCAACAATGAGCAGTTCTTC.

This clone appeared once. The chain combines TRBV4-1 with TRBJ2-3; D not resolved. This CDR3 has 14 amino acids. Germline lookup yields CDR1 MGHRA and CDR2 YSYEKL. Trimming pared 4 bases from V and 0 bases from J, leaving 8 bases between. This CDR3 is CASSPGSSTDTQYF. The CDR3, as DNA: TGCGCCAGCAGCCCGGGTAGCAGCACAGATACGCAGTATTTT.

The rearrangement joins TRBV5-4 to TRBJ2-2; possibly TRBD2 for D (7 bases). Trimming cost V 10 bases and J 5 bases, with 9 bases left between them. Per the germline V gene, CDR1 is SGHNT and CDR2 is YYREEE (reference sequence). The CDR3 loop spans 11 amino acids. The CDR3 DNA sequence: TGTGCCGGGGGGGCGACCGGGGAGCTGTTTTTT. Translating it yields CAGGATGELFF.

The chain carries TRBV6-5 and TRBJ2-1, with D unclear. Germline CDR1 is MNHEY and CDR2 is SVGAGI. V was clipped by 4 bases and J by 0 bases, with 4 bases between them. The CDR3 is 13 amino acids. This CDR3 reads CASSSFSYNEQFF. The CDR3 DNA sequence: TGTGCCAGCAGTTCTTTCTCCTACAATGAGCAGTTCTTC.

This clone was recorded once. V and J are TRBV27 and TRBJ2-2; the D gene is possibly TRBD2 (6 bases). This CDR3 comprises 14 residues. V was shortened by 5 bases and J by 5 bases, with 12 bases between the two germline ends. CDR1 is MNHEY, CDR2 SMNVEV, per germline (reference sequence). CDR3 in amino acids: CASSRLDATGELFF. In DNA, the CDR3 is TGTGCCAGCAGTCGACTAGATGCGACCGGGGAGCTGTTTTTT.

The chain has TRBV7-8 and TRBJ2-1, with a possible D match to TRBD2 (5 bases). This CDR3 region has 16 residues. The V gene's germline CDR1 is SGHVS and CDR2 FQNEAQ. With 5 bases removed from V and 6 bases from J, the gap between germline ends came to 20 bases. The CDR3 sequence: CASSHTRTTTSNEQFF. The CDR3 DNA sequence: TGTGCCAGCAGCCATACCCGGACGACTACTTCCAATGAGCAGTTCTTC.

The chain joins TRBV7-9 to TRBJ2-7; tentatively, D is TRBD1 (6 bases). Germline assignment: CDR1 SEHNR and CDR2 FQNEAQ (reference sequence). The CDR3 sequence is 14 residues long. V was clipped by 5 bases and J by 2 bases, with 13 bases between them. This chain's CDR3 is CASSQWTETYEQYF. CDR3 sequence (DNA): TGTGCCAGCAGCCAGTGGACAGAGACCTACGAGCAGTACTTC.

CDR3 sequence reads: CASSLQGPGTEAFF. CDR3 DNA sequence: TGTGCCAGCAGTCTACAGGGACCCGGCACTGAAGCTTTCTTT. The J gene is TRBJ1-1, the V gene TRBV27, with D perhaps TRBD1 (6 bases). Trimming cost V 5 bases and J 4 bases, with 14 bases left between them. In germline, CDR1 is MNHEY, CDR2 SMNVEV (reference sequence). This CDR3 spans 14 amino acids.

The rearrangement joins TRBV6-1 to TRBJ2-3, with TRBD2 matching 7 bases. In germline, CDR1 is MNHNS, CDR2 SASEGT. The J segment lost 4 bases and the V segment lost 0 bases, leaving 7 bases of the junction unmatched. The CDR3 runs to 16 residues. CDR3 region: CASSEASGGGADTQYF. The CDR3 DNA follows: TGTGCCAGCAGTGAAGCGTCGGGGGGAGGAGCAGATACGCAGTATTTT.

As DNA, the CDR3 is TGTGCCAGCAGCGAGCGGGAGGGCCGGGGTGAGCAGTTCTTC. Its protein product is CASSEREGRGEQFF. This chain links TRBV6-5 with TRBJ2-1; 10 bases fit TRBD2. This CDR3 contains 14 residues. CDR1 MNHEY and CDR2 SVGAGI come from the germline V gene. V lost 6 bases, J lost 9 bases, and 8 bases stayed unmatched.

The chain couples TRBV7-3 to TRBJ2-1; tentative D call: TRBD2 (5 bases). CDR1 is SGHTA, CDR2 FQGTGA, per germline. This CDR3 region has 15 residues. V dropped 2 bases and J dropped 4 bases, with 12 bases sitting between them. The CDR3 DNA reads TGTGCCAGCAGCTTATCCGGGAATTTTTACAATGAGCAGTTCTTC. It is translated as CASSLSGNFYNEQFF.

The CDR3, as DNA: TGCGCCAGCAGCCAAGAATTAGCGGGAGTATACGAGCAGTACTTC. This codes for CASSQELAGVYEQYF. This rearrangement joins TRBV4-3 to TRBJ2-7; 9 bases map to TRBD2. CDR3 length: 15 amino acids. With 0 bases clipped from V and 4 bases from J, the junction kept 4 bases outside the gene matches. Per the germline V gene, CDR1 is LGHNA and CDR2 is YSLEER.

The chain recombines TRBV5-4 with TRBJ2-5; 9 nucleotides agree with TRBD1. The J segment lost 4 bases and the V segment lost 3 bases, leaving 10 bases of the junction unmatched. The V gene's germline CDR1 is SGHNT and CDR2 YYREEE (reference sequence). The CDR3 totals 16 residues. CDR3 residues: CASSSGTGFFRETQYF. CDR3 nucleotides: TGTGCCAGCAGCTCCGGGACAGGGTTCTTCAGAGAGACCCAGTACTTC.

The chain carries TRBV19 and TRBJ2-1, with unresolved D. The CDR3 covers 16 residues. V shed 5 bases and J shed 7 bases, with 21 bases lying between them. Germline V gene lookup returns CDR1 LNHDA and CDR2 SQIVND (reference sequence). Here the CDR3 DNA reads TGTGCCAGTAGTCTCCCCCTCGCGCCCCCTTTTAATGAGCAGTTCTTC. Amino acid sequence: CASSLPLAPPFNEQFF.

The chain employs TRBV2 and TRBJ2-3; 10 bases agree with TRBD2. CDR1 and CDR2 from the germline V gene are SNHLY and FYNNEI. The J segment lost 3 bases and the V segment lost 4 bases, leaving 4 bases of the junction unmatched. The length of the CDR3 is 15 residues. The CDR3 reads CASSVTSGITDTQYF. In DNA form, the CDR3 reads TGTGCCAGCAGTGTAACTAGCGGGATAACAGATACGCAGTATTTT.

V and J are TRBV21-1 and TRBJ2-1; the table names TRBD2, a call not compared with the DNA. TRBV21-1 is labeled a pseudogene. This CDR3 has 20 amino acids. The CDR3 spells CASSNTGTSHSRKLYNEQFF. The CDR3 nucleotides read TGTGCCAGCAGCAACACCGGGACTAGCCACTCTAGAAAACTCTACAATGAGCAGTTCTTC.

CDR3 DNA sequence: TGTGCCACCAGCAGAGATGATAGCGGGAGGGACGAGCAGTACTTC. This gives the protein CATSRDDSGRDEQYF. V is TRBV15 and J is TRBJ2-7, with 11 bases aligning to TRBD2. The CDR3 loop spans 15 amino acids. CDR1 and CDR2 from the germline V gene are LNHNV and YYDKDF (reference sequence). V gave up 0 bases and J gave up 5 bases; unmatched junction bases: 3.

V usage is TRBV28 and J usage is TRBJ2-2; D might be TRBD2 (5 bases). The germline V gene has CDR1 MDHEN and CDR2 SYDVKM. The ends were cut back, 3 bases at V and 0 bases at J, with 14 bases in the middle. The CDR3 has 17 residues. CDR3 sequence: CASSFPGVLTNTGELFF. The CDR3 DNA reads TGTGCCAGCAGTTTCCCCGGGGTGCTGACGAACACCGGGGAGCTGTTTTTT.

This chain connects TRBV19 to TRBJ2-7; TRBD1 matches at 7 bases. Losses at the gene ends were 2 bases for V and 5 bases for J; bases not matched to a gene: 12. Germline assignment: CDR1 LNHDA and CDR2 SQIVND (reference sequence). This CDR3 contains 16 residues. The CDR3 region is CASSISPARGFDEQYF. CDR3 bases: TGTGCCAGTAGTATATCCCCTGCCAGGGGGTTCGACGAGCAGTACTTC.

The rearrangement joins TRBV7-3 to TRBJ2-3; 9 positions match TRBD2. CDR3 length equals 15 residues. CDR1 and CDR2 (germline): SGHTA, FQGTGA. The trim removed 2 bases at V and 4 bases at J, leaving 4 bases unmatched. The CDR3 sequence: CASSLGTSSADTQYF. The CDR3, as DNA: TGTGCCAGCAGCTTAGGGACTAGCTCAGCAGATACGCAGTATTTT.